This T cell receptor beta chain emerged from a study of T-cell reconstitution after alpha-beta-depleted transplantation in children. Study-level points and caveats: As was reported, about two months after transplant, alpha-beta T cells came from several hundred expanded graft clones.

As for this clonotype: Its antigen is unidentified.

CDR3 length: 18 amino acids. V dropped 3 bases and J dropped 1; count of bases not matched to a gene: 11. Germline CDR1 and CDR2: KGHSH and LQKENI. Unique molecular identifiers were used in preparing the TCRbeta library. TCRdb reprocessed the PCR reads with MiXCR, giving one entry per CDR3 protein. The table has just over 950,000 distinct CDR3 sequences, about 31% seen once. This specimen consisted of PBMCs, mostly from graft donor cells, obtained 360 days after TCRalphabeta/CD19-depleted stem cell transplant. The TCR was taken from a boy under two years old who had a stem cell transplant for SCID, so the T cells may come from the graft donor. The J gene is TRBJ1-1, the V gene TRBV18; 10 positions match TRBD1. The CDR3 coding sequence is TGTGCCAGCTCACCGGGGACAGGGGTTTCCCTGGGGAACACTGAAGCTTTCTTT. Its protein is CASSPGTGVSLGNTEAFF. The whole variable domain, remainder taken from reference TRBV18 and TRBJ1-1, is NAGVMQNPRHLVRRRGQEARLRCSPMKGHSHVYWYRQLPEEGLKFMVYLQKENIIDESGMPKERFSAEFPKEGPSILRIQQVVRGDSAAYFCASSPGTGVSLGNTEAFFGQGTRLTVV.